A single sample gave rise to the 8 T cell receptor beta chains below, sequenced in a study of CD8 T cells in ankylosing spondylitis (dated by TCRdb to 2017 to 2019). Their antigens are not known. The library was produced with 5' RACE. The sequencer listed for this sample is Illumina HiSeq 2500. The public sequencing data were trimmed at Q25 with fastp and processed into clonotypes with MiXCR by TCRdb, which kept only in-frame beta chains. Each entry merges the rows of one CDR3 protein and shows their most common DNA and genes. For this sample there are over 600,000 distinct CDR3 sequences; 15% to 20% appear just once. The ten largest account for around 20% of the sample. Overall results and qualifications from the work: Blood from ankylosing spondylitis patients appeared to be characterized by a TCR beta motif made up of under ten highly homologous amino acid variants.

Sequencing was done on a sample of blood, either unsorted or a sorted T cell fraction (not recorded which). The source of these receptors is a male donor with ankylosing spondylitis.

This clonotype was seen more than once but under ten times. CDR3 loop: CASSWEREPPRDTQYF. The CDR3 DNA sequence: TGCGCCAGCAGCTGGGAGCGGGAGCCCCCGAGGGATACGCAGTATTTT. The chain employs TRBV4-1 and TRBJ2-3, with 8 positions matching TRBD2. The length of the CDR3 is 16 residues. The V and J ends lost 5 bases and 6 bases, in that order; junction bases with no gene match: 13. The germline V gene has CDR1 MGHRA and CDR2 YSYEKL.

This clonotype was found many times. The CDR3 loop is CSGIQGGGGEAFF. CDR3 DNA sequence: TGCAGCGGAATACAGGGAGGGGGAGGAGAAGCTTTCTTT. The genes are TRBV29-1 and TRBJ1-1; perhaps TRBD1 as D (6 bases). The CDR3 has 13 amino acids. Germline lookup yields CDR1 SQVTM and CDR2 ANQGSEA. Trimming removed 7 bases from V and 8 bases from J, with 20 bases in between.

This sequence joins TRBV6-1 and TRBJ1-5; TRBD1 might be the D (5 bases). The germline V and J ends were trimmed by 6 bases and 5 bases, with 17 bases remaining between them. This CDR3 contains 15 residues. From germline, CDR1 is MNHNS and CDR2 SASEGT. CDR3 in amino acids: CASRLGLVTYQPQHF. In DNA, the CDR3 is TGTGCCAGCAGATTGGGACTGGTCACTTATCAGCCCCAGCATTTT.

CDR3 residues: CASVSGRTDTQYF. The CDR3 region has the DNA TGTGCCAGCGTAAGTGGTCGCACAGATACGCAGTATTTT. This chain links TRBV6-6 with TRBJ2-3; D is unclear. The CDR3 sequence is 13 residues long. Germline-derived CDR1 and CDR2 are MNHNY and SVGAGI (reference sequence). V lost 8 bases and J lost 1, with 10 bases in between.

This clonotype was detected a few times. The chain combines TRBV27 with TRBJ2-7, with 7 nucleotides matching TRBD2. CDR3 length equals 15 residues. V lost 6 bases to trimming and J lost 0 bases; unmatched junction nucleotides: 8. The V gene's germline CDR1 is MNHEY and CDR2 SMNVEV (reference sequence). The CDR3 coding sequence is TGTGCCAGCAGGCTACTAGCGACCAGCTCCTACGAGCAGTACTTC. The encoded protein is CASRLLATSSYEQYF.

The chain employs TRBV5-1 and TRBJ1-2, with 8 bases matching TRBD1. V lost 3 bases and J lost 5; bases outside the gene matches: 9. CDR1 is SGHRS, CDR2 YFSETQ, per germline. This CDR3 spans 15 amino acids. The CDR3 DNA reads TGCGCCAGCAGCTGGACAGGGAATCCATCGTATGGCTACACCTTC. Translation gives CASSWTGNPSYGYTF.

The chain has TRBV4-3 and TRBJ2-2; D uncertain. The CDR3 covers 15 residues. The V gene lost 1 base and the J gene lost 4 bases, with 10 bases spanning the gap. Germline-derived CDR1 and CDR2 are LGHNA and YSLEER. The CDR3 loop reads CASSQAAQPTGELFF. In nucleotides, the CDR3 is TGCGCCAGCAGCCAAGCAGCGCAGCCCACCGGGGAGCTGTTTTTT.

The CDR3 DNA is TGTGCCAGCGGGGCGCCGGGACGGCCAAATGAAGCTTTCTTT. This sequence encodes CASGAPGRPNEAFF. This chain connects TRBV28 to TRBJ1-1; TRBD1 might be the D (5 bases). Germline V gives CDR1 MDHEN, CDR2 SYDVKM. The CDR3 length is 14 residues. V lost 8 bases and J lost 7, with 20 bases in between.